The rows below give T cell receptor beta chains drawn from one sample of a study of blood T cell repertoires in COVID-19. Some clones are missing from TCRdb's copy, which holds only in-frame ones; the method was immunoSEQ multiplex PCR. The sample has 94,000 or so clones, around 90% seen once. The sequenced material came from peripheral blood. These receptors were taken from an elderly woman with active COVID-19. Each CDR3 is given without its conserved first and last residue. The order of the fields is CDR3 protein, V gene.

ASSELAGPQH | TRBV2
ASSQVGGETLGRPQY | TRBV4-2
ASSFFRGYSSYEQY | TRBV5-6
ASTPGHLSTGELF | TRBV27
ASSPGTGGFTEAF | TRBV18
ASSQDSNRVYGYT | TRBV4-3
ASSPYGQAGTEAF | TRBV18
ASSIPGQLSTDTQY | TRBV19
ASSEQGSYGYT | TRBV13
ASSELAGVRSEQF | TRBV6-6
ATSDLIAGRGNTQY | TRBV24-1
AIRGEGETQY | TRBV10-3
ASSLNWETGIQY | TRBV11-2
ASSQEGLAGWTETQY | TRBV3-1/TRBV3-2
SASVSGNYNEQF | TRBV20-1
ASSPRRAPYNEQF | TRBV13
ASSIAGQPQH | TRBV19
ASSRPSSLPPETQY | TRBV5-4
ASSYPRTSGLNTGELF | TRBV6-2/TRBV6-3
ATSRAQYTEAF | TRBV15
ASSDGGRTGNTEAF | TRBV4-2
ASSPPGLALTYEQY | TRBV7-9
ASSLDRVSPLH | TRBV5-1
ASSNRGPLPWDNEQF | TRBV21-1
ASSVGESYEQY | TRBV18
ASISSSGGENEQY | TRBV6-5
ASRVPGGKTLMNTEAF | TRBV21-1
ASSLRPGQGENEQF | TRBV6-6
ASSLLAGPLADTQY | TRBV7-8
ASSQGQAYEQY | TRBV4-1
ASSSKTGGGYGYT | TRBV7-2
ASSGGTAPEKLF | TRBV9
ASSSGLAGGPPSDTQY | TRBV7-9
ASTDRGPGNEQF | TRBV25-1